This paragraph covers one TCR beta chain sequence. Its antigen is currently not known. It has no much larger one-base neighbor in the sample; base qualities were not kept. TCR beta CDR3 regions were amplified from RNA transcripts for repertoire sequencing. HTBI primers and the Qiagen OneStep RT-PCR kit were used in a first-round RT-PCR, which was followed by a second-round multiplex PCR, size selection and purification. Libraries were sequenced on an Illumina HiSeq2000 using paired-end 100 bp reads. Under the source paper's analysis protocol: SOAPnuke was used to process the reads, removing any read that contained adapters or uncalled bases, had a mean Phred below 15, or lacked an exact match to the constant primer or identifier. COPE v1.2.5 was used to merge the high-quality paired reads. Each unique nucleotide sequence was treated as a clonotype, and MiTCR v1.1 was used to align the clonotypes to the IMGT TRB V, D and J references. The analysis was limited to V-J combinations with a frequency above 0.0001, which together covered more than 98% of repertoires. For each V-J combination, a TCR clonal expansion and chaos score was defined as the ratio of F50 clonal expansion to chaos observed in the TCRdist matrix. Welch's t-statistics and random forest were used to narrow the features down to around twelve V-J combinations, which were then fed into a naive Bayes classifier. The Morisita-Horn index was used to measure how similar the thyroid and blood repertoires were. TCRdb itself trimmed the public reads at Q25 with fastp, ran MiXCR and retained productive beta chains. Identical CDR3 protein sequences are pooled into one entry, listed with their most common genes and DNA. The V and J calls follow TCRdb's processing rather than the paper's. The sample yields about 740,000 distinct CDR3 sequences; roughly 40% were counted once. Of the sample, about 40% falls within the top ten clones.

Ophthalmopathy patients had moderately to severely active disease, Clinical Activity Score of at least 3, NOSPECS grade of at least 4, and disease duration under 3 months. Patients with other autoimmune diseases, uncontrolled infections, pregnancy or lactation were excluded. Clinical symptoms, serum thyroxine, TRAb, thyroid ultrasound and orbital computed tomography were used for diagnosis. Ficoll-Paque density gradient centrifugation was used to isolate PBMCs from around 10 ml of fresh peripheral blood. Trizol reagent was used to extract the total RNA, and its quality was then checked on an Agilent 2100 Bioanalyzer. This sample is part of a study of Graves' ophthalmopathy and Graves' hyperthyroidism (dated by TCRdb to 2016 to 2019). Some background on the complete study: Peripheral blood was collected at initial diagnosis, prior to any treatment. The study used signatures of the TCR beta repertoire to tell Graves' ophthalmopathy apart from Graves' hyperthyroidism and to predict which patients would progress to ophthalmopathy. In total, 135 blood samples were TCR-sequenced: fewer than 50 ophthalmopathy, 80 or so hyperthyroidism and some 17 hyperthyroidism-to-ophthalmopathy patients. To explore V-J signatures that distinguish ophthalmopathy from hyperthyroidism, a discovery set of 100 patients was enrolled, made up of more than 40 with ophthalmopathy and some 58 with stable hyperthyroidism. The independent validation cohort included approximately 19 hyperthyroidism patients plus 17 patients who later progressed from hyperthyroidism to ophthalmopathy. In over 5 hyperthyroidism patients, the T-cell repertoires found in thyroid tissue were compared with those found in blood. After sampling, hyperthyroidism patients received methimazole starting at 30 mg daily, and ophthalmopathy patients received high-dose intravenous methylprednisolone. Broader findings and caveats from the paper: In validation, the model predicted ophthalmopathy progression with more than 55% sensitivity and approximately 72% specificity; eleven to twelve predicted patients were CT-confirmed with GO in a median of approximately 6.5 months. Most expanded thyroid clonotypes with frequency above 0.001 were also detected in blood, suggesting blood repertoires may reflect the thyroid immune response. Sample size was not predetermined statistically, and investigators were not blinded to group allocation. Ophthalmopathy was separated from stable hyperthyroidism by the 13-signature model with about 88% sensitivity and approximately 84% specificity in cross-validation and with 80%/75% in the test set.

The CDR3 holds 14 amino acids from the cysteine to the phenylalanine. Just the 42-base CDR3 DNA is kept, in frame starting at base 1. V is clipped by 8 bases and J by 5 bases, and the sequence between their germline boundaries is 19 bases long. CDR1 and CDR2 (SQVTM, ANQGSEA) derive from the germline V gene. Sequences were obtained from peripheral blood. This receptor chain uses TRBV29-1 and TRBJ1-5; TRBD1 might be the D gene, on 6 matching bases. The clonotype comes from an adult man with Graves' ophthalmopathy. The CDR3 sequence is CSSPSGALHQPQHF. The nucleotide sequence is TGCAGCTCACCATCAGGGGCACTCCATCAGCCCCAGCATTTT.